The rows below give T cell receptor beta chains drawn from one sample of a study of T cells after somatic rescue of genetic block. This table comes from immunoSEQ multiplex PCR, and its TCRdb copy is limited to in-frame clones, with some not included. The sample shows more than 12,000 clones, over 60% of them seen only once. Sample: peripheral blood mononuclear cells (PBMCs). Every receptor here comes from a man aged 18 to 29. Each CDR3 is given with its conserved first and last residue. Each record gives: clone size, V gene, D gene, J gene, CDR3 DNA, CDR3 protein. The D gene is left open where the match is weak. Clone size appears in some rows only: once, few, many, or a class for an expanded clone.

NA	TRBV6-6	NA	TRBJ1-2	TGTGCCAGCAGTTACTCCGGCAACTATGGCTACACCTTC	CASSYSGNYGYTF
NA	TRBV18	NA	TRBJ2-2	TGTGCCAGCTCACCTACTGAGATCGGGGAGCTGTTTTTT	CASSPTEIGELFF
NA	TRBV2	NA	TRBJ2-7	TGTGCCAGCAGAGCGGAAATCTCCTACGAGCAGTACTTC	CASRAEISYEQYF
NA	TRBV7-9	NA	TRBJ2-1	TGTGCCAGCAGCTTAGCGGATATTCTACCTTACAATGAGCAGTTCTTC	CASSLADILPYNEQFF
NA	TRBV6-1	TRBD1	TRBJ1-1	TGTGCCAGCAGCGGGACAGAGGAGTCACGAGCTTTCTTT	CASSGTEESRAFF
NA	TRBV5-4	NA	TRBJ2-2	TGTGCCAGCAGCTGGGGACAGAACACCGGGGAGCTGTTTTTT	CASSWGQNTGELFF
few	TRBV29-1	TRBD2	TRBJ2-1	TGCAGCGTTGGCCGGACTAGCGGAGGCTCCTACAATGAGCAGTTCTTC	CSVGRTSGGSYNEQFF
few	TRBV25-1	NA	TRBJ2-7	TGTGCCAGCAGAGCCGGGGAGGAGCAGTACTTC	CASRAGEEQYF
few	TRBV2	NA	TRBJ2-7	TGTGCCAGCAGTGCCAGATTCTACGAGCAGTACTTC	CASSARFYEQYF
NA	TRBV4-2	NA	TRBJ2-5	TGTGCCAGCAGCCAAGAAGGGCGACGGGTAACAGGCCAAGAGACCCAGTACTTC	CASSQEGRRVTGQETQYF
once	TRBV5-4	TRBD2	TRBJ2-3	TGTGCCAGCAGCTTGAGCCTTTGGACTAGCGGGAGCACAGATACGCAGTATTTT	CASSLSLWTSGSTDTQYF
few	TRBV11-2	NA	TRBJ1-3	TGTGCCAGCAGCTTAGGGGGGGCGGTCTCTGGAAACACCATATATTTT	CASSLGGAVSGNTIYF
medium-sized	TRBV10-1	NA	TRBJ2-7	TGCGCCAGCAGTTTGTGCCGGGACGAGCAGTACTTC	CASSLCRDEQYF
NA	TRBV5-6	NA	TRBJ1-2	TGTGCCAGCAGCTTGGGGGAGTGGGTACCGTATGGCTACACCTTC	CASSLGEWVPYGYTF
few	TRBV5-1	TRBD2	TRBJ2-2	TGCGCCAGCAGTATTTGGGGTAGCGGGGAAAACACCGGGGAGCTGTTTTTT	CASSIWGSGENTGELFF
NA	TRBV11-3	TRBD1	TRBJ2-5	TGTGCCAGCAGCCCCCAGGGACAGGCTCAAGAGACCCAGTACTTC	CASSPQGQAQETQYF
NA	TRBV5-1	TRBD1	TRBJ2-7	TGCGCCAGCACCACCGGGACAGTCTCCTACGAGCAGTACTTC	CASTTGTVSYEQYF
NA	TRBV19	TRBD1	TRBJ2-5	TGTGCCAGTAGCCAATCGGACAGGGGAAAGACCCAGTACTTC	CASSQSDRGKTQYF
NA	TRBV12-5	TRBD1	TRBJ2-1	TGTGCTAGTGGTTTGGGGCGGGACAGGAATGAGCAGTTCTTC	CASGLGRDRNEQFF
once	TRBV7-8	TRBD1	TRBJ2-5	TGTGCCAGCAGCCCCATGGGGCTAGCAGGGGGAGAGACCCAGTACTTC	CASSPMGLAGGETQYF
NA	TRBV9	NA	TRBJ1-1	TGTGCCAGCAGCGTAGGGCAGGGATTCACTGAAGCTTTCTTT	CASSVGQGFTEAFF
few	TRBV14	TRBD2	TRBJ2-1	TGTGCCAGCAGCCAACCTGGGACTAGCGGAGCAAATGAGCAGTTCTTC	CASSQPGTSGANEQFF
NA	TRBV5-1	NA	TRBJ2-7	TGCGCCAGCAGCTTGCTAAGGGGCTACGAGCAGTACTTC	CASSLLRGYEQYF
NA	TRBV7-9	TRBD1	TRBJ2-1	TGTGCCAGCAGCGCCAGGGACAGGGAAAACTACAATGAGCAGTTCTTC	CASSARDRENYNEQFF
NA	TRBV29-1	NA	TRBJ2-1	TGCAGCGTTTTAGGGCACAATGAGCAGTTCTTC	CSVLGHNEQFF
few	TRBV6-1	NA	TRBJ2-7	TGTGCCAGCTTGCCGGGCCTGTCCATAATCTACGAGCAGTACTTC	CASLPGLSIIYEQYF
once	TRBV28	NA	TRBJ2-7	TGTGCCAGCAGTTTTTGGGGGGCCCCCTCCTACGAGCAGTACTTC	CASSFWGAPSYEQYF
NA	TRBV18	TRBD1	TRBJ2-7	TGTGCCAGCTCACCATCATGGCAGGGACAGCCCTACGAGCAGTACTTC	CASSPSWQGQPYEQYF
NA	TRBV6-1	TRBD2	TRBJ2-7	TGTGCCAGCAGTTTTAGACTAGCGGGAACCTACGAGCAGTACTTC	CASSFRLAGTYEQYF
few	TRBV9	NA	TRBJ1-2	TGTGCCAGCAGCGTAGGTCAGGGGAACTATGGCTACACCTTC	CASSVGQGNYGYTF
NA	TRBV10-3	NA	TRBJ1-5	TGTGCCACCGAAAGGGGTGGCAATCAGCCCCAGCATTTT	CATERGGNQPQHF